These T cell receptor beta chains were read from a single sample in a study of post-analysis software for immune sequencing data. A single record per CDR3 protein comes from TCRdb applying MiXCR to the PCR reads. This sample has roughly 400,000 distinct CDR3 sequences; more than 30% occur once, and the top ten carry around 8%. Sequences were obtained from blood. Receptors were obtained from a girl aged 2-10 years with multiple sclerosis. CDR3s include the opening cysteine and the closing phenylalanine or tryptophan. A D gene is named only where the DNA matches it firmly.

V,D,CDR3
TRBV28,.,CASSSASGRGPYEQYF
TRBV11-2,TRBD2,CASSLVLAGYNEQFF
TRBV3-1,.,CASSTGGGWSTEAFF
TRBV24-1,.,CATSDKQGRRGQNIQYF
TRBV24-1,.,CATSDPGQINEQYF
TRBV6-6,.,CASRGKQVSGTDTQYF
TRBV12-3/TRBV12-4,.,CASSLSHESQPQHF
TRBV7-2,.,CATQDSRSNYEQYF
TRBV7-8,.,CASSTRGTQYF
TRBV18,.,CASSPTNGYTF
TRBV4-2,TRBD1,CASSQGDRVSPLHF
TRBV18,.,CASSSTDSLNTEAFF
TRBV27,TRBD1,CASSLSSGQSYGYTF
TRBV4-1,TRBD1,CASSQPGGSYNEQFF
TRBV27,TRBD1,CASSSPDRGLYEQYF
TRBV7-2,.,CASSSGRGGYEQYF
TRBV2,TRBD1,CASMGQMNTEAFF
TRBV9,.,CASSVERGNEKLFF
TRBV4-1,TRBD1,CASRGGQGYGYTF
TRBV20-1,TRBD2,CSARPGLAGGIAYNEQFF
TRBV28,.,CASSLIASETHNEQFF
TRBV5-1,.,CASSPRPRQYEKLFF
TRBV19,TRBD1,CASTPPGGLYNEQFF
TRBV5-6,.,CASEGTESYEQYF
TRBV4-1,.,CASSQDPGYYEQYF
TRBV29-1,.,CSVESANTGELFF